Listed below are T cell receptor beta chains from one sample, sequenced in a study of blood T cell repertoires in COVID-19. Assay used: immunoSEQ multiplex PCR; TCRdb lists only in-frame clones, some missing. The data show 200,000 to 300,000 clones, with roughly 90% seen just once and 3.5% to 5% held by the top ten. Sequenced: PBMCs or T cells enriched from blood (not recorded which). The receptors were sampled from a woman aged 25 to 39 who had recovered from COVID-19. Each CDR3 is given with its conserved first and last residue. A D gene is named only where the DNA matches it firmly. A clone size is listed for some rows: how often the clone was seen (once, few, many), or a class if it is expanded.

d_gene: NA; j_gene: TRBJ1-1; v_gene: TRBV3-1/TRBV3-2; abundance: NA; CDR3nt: TGTGCCAGCAGCCAAGAGAGTGGGTCGGGGAACACTGAAGCTTTCTTT; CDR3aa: CASSQESGSGNTEAFF
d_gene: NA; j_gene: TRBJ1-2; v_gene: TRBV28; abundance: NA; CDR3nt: TGTGCCAGCAGTTGGTACGGGACAACAGAAGGCTACACCTTC; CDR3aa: CASSWYGTTEGYTF
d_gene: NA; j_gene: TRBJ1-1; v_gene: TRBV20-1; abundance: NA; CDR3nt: TGCAGTGCTAGCGGGAAAGCTTTCTTT; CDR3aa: CSASGKAFF
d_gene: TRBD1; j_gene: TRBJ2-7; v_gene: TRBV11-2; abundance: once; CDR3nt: TGTGCCAGCCAGGGGGCCTACGAGCAGTACTTC; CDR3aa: CASQGAYEQYF
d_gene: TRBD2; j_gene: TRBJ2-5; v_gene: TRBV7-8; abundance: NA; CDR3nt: TGTGCCAGCAGCTCGACACTCACTAGCGGGAGGGCGGTGGGAATGGAGACCCAGTACTTC; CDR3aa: CASSSTLTSGRAVGMETQYF
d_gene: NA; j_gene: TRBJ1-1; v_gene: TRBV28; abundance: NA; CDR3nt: TGTGCCAGCAGACTTAGTCCTAACACTGAAGCTTTCTTT; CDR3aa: CASRLSPNTEAFF
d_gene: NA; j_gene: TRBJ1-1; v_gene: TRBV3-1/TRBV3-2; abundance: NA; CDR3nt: TGTGCCAGCAGCCCCGCTCTACCAACCACCAACACTGAAGCTTTCTTT; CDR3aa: CASSPALPTTNTEAFF
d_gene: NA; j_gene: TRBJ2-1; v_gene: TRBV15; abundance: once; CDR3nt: TGTGCCACCAGTGTCGTCTCTCGGCAGGACAATGAGCAGTTCTTC; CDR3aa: CATSVVSRQDNEQFF
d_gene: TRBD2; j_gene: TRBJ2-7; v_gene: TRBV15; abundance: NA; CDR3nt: TGTGCCACCAGCAGATTTAGCGGGAGGGCCTACGAGCAGTACTTC; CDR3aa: CATSRFSGRAYEQYF
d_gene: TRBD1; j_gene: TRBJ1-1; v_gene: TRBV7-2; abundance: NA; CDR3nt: TGTGCCAGCAGCTCGAGGACAGGGAGGGGCGCTGAAGCTTTCTTT; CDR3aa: CASSSRTGRGAEAFF
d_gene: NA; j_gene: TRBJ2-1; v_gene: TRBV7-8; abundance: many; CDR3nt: TGTGCCAGCAGCTTTACACTCGGAGGTCCCTACAATGAGCAGTTCTTC; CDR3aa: CASSFTLGGPYNEQFF
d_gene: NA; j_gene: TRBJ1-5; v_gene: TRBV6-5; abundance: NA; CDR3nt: TGTGCCGAGGACGACAGAGGAGATCAGCCCCAGCATTTT; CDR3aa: CAEDDRGDQPQHF
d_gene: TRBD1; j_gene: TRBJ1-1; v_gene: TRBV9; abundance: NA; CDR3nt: TGTGCCAGCAGCCCATCAGGGGGCGAAAACACTGAAGCTTTCTTT; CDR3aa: CASSPSGGENTEAFF
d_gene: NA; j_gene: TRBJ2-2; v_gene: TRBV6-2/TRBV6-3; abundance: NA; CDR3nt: TGTGCCAGCAGTCCCGGGAGAACTTATAACACCGGGGAGCTGTTTTTT; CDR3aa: CASSPGRTYNTGELFF